This record looks at one T cell receptor (beta chain) sequence and its context. The data originate from a study of T cell responses to AZD1222 COVID-19 vaccine. The CDR3 has 14 residues. Looked up from germline, CDR1 is KGHSH and CDR2 is LQKENI. The junction had 6 bases not matched to a gene; V was cut back by 6 bases and J by 3 bases. Sequencing was performed with immunoSEQ multiplex PCR; in TCRdb, only in-frame clones are kept and a portion is missing. The table lists 35,000 or so clones, about 89% of them singletons. The sample here was peripheral blood, taken on day 0 of AZD1222 vaccination. The TCR comes from an adult in good health. The rearrangement links TRBV18 to TRBJ2-7, with 9 bases identical to TRBD1. The CDR3 loop reads CASSPGTGNYEQYF. The CDR3 DNA reads as TGTGCCAGCTCTCCAGGGACAGGGAACTACGAGCAGTACTTC.